The clone carrying this T cell receptor beta chain has a count of ten or more. Its target is not known. The CDR3 runs 14 residues. The V gene lost 2 bases and the J gene lost 3 bases, with 11 bases spanning the gap. The germline V gene has CDR1 SGHTA and CDR2 FQGNSA. This sample is part of a study of T-cell reconstitution after alpha-beta-depleted transplantation in children. Unique molecular identifiers were incorporated during preparation of the TCRbeta library. One entry per CDR3 protein, called by TCRdb with MiXCR from the PCR reads. The sample comprises hundreds of thousands of distinct CDR3 sequences, 10% to 13% of which are singletons, and about 2.1% rests with the top ten. General observations from the study: There were reportedly several hundred expanded graft clones from which alpha-beta T cells came about two months after transplant. Certain patients had high TCRbeta diversity at day 60, and it came from recipient T cells and thymic progenitors that survived.

This material consisted of PBMCs, taken before TCRalphabeta/CD19-depleted stem cell transplant. The V call is TRBV7-2, the J call TRBJ2-7; D possibly corresponds to TRBD2 (7 bases). This TCR was recovered from a child aged 2 to 9 with inherited bone marrow failure, due to receive a stem cell transplant. CDR3 region: CASSLRGGDYEQYF. CDR3 nucleotide sequence: TGTGCCAGCAGCTTACGAGGGGGGGACTACGAGCAGTACTTC. The whole variable domain, filled in from reference TRBV7-2 and TRBJ2-7, reads GAGVSQSPSNKVTEKGKDVELRCDPISGHTALYWYRQSLGQGLEFLIYFQGNSAPDKSGLPSDRFSAERTGGSVSTLTIQRTQQEDSAVYLCASSLRGGDYEQYFGPGTRLTVT.